Reported below is one T cell receptor beta chain. In this sample, this clone turned up a few times. Its cognate antigen has yet to be identified. Within one base of it there is no much larger clone, and no base qualities were kept. These data originate in a study of CXCR4 blockade with PD-1 therapy in pancreatic cancer (dated by TCRdb to between 2018 and 2021). General notes on the study: The study analyzed resected pancreatic ductal adenocarcinoma using both multiplex immunohistochemistry and TCRbeta immunosequencing, alongside ex vivo slice culture that tested PD-1 and CXCR4 blockade. To look at intratumoral heterogeneity, the researchers TCR-sequenced two geographically distinct regions from each of roughly 6 tumors. Points the paper makes about the study in general: A strong correlation was found between the frequency of an amino acid clone and the number of distinct nucleotide rearrangements encoding that clone, which suggests convergent selection driven by common tumor antigens. Although tumors showed clonal expansion, with a mean productive clonality of about 0.15 compared with 0.04 to 0.06 in healthy blood, clonality was not correlated with survival. Because only TCRbeta chains were sequenced, true antigen-specificity overlap among convergent dominant clones remained unconfirmed while awaiting paired alpha-beta single-cell sequencing.

Deletion took 5 bases off V and 7 bases off J, with a span of 18 bases between the germline ends. The CDR3 contains 14 residues, cysteine and phenylalanine counted. The DNA shown is the 42-base CDR3, in frame from base 1. Taken from the germline V gene, the CDR1 and CDR2 loops are MRHNA and SNTAGT. The immunoSEQ Assay at Adaptive Biotechnologies was used to immunosequence TCRbeta CDR3 regions from the extracted DNA. Concerning the study's data processing: To measure the absolute abundance of each unique TCRbeta CDR3, the sequences were collapsed and filtered. Clonality was defined as 1 minus Pielou's evenness, computed on productive in-frame rearrangements only. For regional overlap, the top 100 nucleotide rearrangements were followed across paired samples, and the Morisita index was used to compare paired samples against unrelated samples. Convergence of nucleotide rearrangements onto identical amino acid sequences was assessed with the immunoSEQ Rearrangement Details tool. In its TCRdb copy, this immuneACCESS table keeps in-frame sequences only and misses some clones. Where compared with another copy, unresolved V genes explain less than half of these, and the others have no known cause. V and J calls and clone size come straight from that table; D and trimming were deduced from the DNA. The sample table shows about 15,000 clones, and around three quarters are seen once. 4.5% to 7.5% of the sample goes to the ten largest clones.

The archived tumor blocks came from patients who had not received neoadjuvant therapy before resection. For the preserved-tissue arm, the study drew on approximately 32 surgical resection samples taken from some 25 pancreatic ductal adenocarcinoma patients who had not been treated previously. For the resection arm, ten 5-micron curls of FFPE tumor adjacent to the multiplex immunohistochemistry slide were used for DNA extraction. Sequenced sample: tumor tissue. This TCR was sampled from a human donor with pancreatic ductal adenocarcinoma. In this chain, TRBV6-4 is recombined with TRBJ2-7; confidence is insufficient to name the D gene. Here is the DNA: TGTGCCAGCAGTTACGGTTCTCCTCCGTATGAGCAGTACTTC. The translation is CASSYGSPPYEQYF.